This record concerns one T cell receptor (beta chain) sequence. The data were obtained in a study of blood T cell repertoires in COVID-19. Whole-study context: The study drew acute and convalescent COVID-19 samples from the United States, Italy and Spain. PBMCs, B-cell-depleted T cells, or T cells provided the cDNA or gDNA that made up the material.

Study processing details: Scientists estimated how many nucleated cells there were by amplifying reference gene primers. The repertoire was sequenced with immunoSEQ multiplex PCR; TCRdb's copy has only in-frame clones and lacks some. V and J calls and clone size are copied from that table; D and trimming were computed from the DNA. This sample yields about 98,000 clones, of which roughly 82% are seen a single time; roughly 10% belongs to the top ten. Germline V gene data show CDR1 as KGHSH and CDR2 as LQKENI. The CDR3 totals 11 residues. The V end lost 6 bases, the J end lost 6 bases, and 7 bases lay between the germline ends.

This chain joins TRBV18 and TRBJ2-3; D not certain. The sample comprised peripheral blood. The source is a man between 65 and 79 years old with active or convalescent COVID-19. This CDR3 is CASSPYDTQYF. The CDR3, as DNA: TGTGCCAGCTCCCCCTACGATACGCAGTATTTT.